A single sample gave rise to the 31 T cell receptor beta chains below, sequenced in a study of Tregs in tolerant kidney transplant recipients. Libraries were prepared by immunoSEQ multiplex PCR; TCRdb keeps only in-frame clonotypes and omits some of them. The data contain 90,000 to 130,000 clones, around 90% of them singletons. This material consisted of CD4+ T cells from blood, taken before the transplant. The receptor source for this set is a human donor who received a combined kidney and bone marrow transplant.

The chain is built from TRBV2 and TRBJ1-1; no clear D gene. Trimming removed 3 bases at V and 3 bases at J, with 8 bases between. This CDR3 is built from 13 residues. Germline V gene lookup returns CDR1 SNHLY and CDR2 FYNNEI. The CDR3 loop reads CASSEERDTEAFF. The CDR3 DNA follows: TGTGCCAGCAGTGAGGAGAGGGACACTGAAGCTTTCTTT.

The genes are TRBV7-2 and TRBJ2-1, with 11 bases fitting TRBD2. Germline CDR1 reads SGHTA; CDR2 reads FQGNSA. V gave up 5 bases and J gave up 7 bases; unmatched junction bases: 13. There are 17 residues in the CDR3. The CDR3 nucleotides read TGTGCCAGCAGCAGACGCGTAGCGGGGGGGCCTTGGAATGAGCAGTTCTTC. Translating gives CASSRRVAGGPWNEQFF.

This rearrangement joins TRBV30 to TRBJ2-5; D is ambiguous. The CDR3 is made up of 13 amino acids. CDR1 is GTSNPN, CDR2 SVGIG, per germline (reference sequence). The V end was cut by 5 bases, the J end by 3 bases, with 13 bases between. CDR3: CAWGPRPKETQYF. Here the CDR3 DNA reads TGTGCCTGGGGGCCTCGGCCGAAAGAGACCCAGTACTTC.

This chain links TRBV2 with TRBJ2-5; the match to TRBD1 covers 8 bases. The CDR3 has 16 amino acids. The junction had 10 bases not matched to a gene; V was cut back by 7 bases and J by 0 bases. The germline gives CDR1 SNHLY, CDR2 FYNNEI. CDR3 coding DNA: TGTGCCAGCATGGCCCGGACAGGGCCTAACCAAGAGACCCAGTACTTC. Translated, it gives CASMARTGPNQETQYF.

The chain has TRBV27 and TRBJ2-7; possible D gene TRBD1, 6 bases. Germline loops: CDR1 MNHEY, CDR2 SMNVEV (reference sequence). Trimming stripped 6 bases from V and 7 bases from J, with 22 bases between. The CDR3 consists of 15 residues. The DNA of the CDR3 is TGTGCCAGCAGGGAACAGGGCGCCTCGTTACGAGAGCAGTACTTC. Protein: CASREQGASLREQYF.

The V and J genes are TRBV7-2 and TRBJ2-7; D might be TRBD1 (6 bases). The CDR3 loop spans 13 amino acids. Trimming shortened V by 2 bases and J by 5 bases, and 10 bases separated the two germline ends. CDR1 is SGHTA, CDR2 FQGNSA, per germline. The CDR3 coding sequence is TGTGCCAGCAGCTTAATCCAGGGGAACGAGCAGTACTTC. Translation: CASSLIQGNEQYF. The full variable domain, with the rest looked up from reference TRBV7-2 and TRBJ2-7, is GAGVSQSPSNKVTEKGKDVELRCDPISGHTALYWYRQSLGQGLEFLIYFQGNSAPDKSGLPSDRFSAERTGGSVSTLTIQRTQQEDSAVYLCASSLIQGNEQYFGPGTRLTVT.

The rearrangement joins TRBV25-1 to TRBJ2-1, with 10 bases aligning to TRBD2. The CDR3 is 14 residues long. The trim removed 4 bases at V and 8 bases at J, leaving 5 bases unmatched. Germline lookup yields CDR1 MGHDK and CDR2 SYGVNS. The CDR3 DNA sequence: TGTGCCAGCAGTGTCCCTAGCGGGAGCGATGAGCAGTTCTTC. Its translation: CASSVPSGSDEQFF.

The rearrangement joins TRBV27 to TRBJ2-1, with 12 bases fitting TRBD2. The junction had 3 bases not matched to a gene; V was cut back by 4 bases and J by 2 bases. Germline V gene sequence: CDR1 MNHEY, CDR2 SMNVEV (reference sequence). The length of the CDR3 is 16 residues. CDR3 sequence (DNA): TGTGCCAGCAGTTCGGGACTAGCGGGCCCCTACAATGAGCAGTTCTTC. This sequence encodes CASSSGLAGPYNEQFF.

The chain's CDR3 is CASSPLVRSTDTQYF. The CDR3 DNA sequence: TGTGCCAGCAGCCCCCTTGTCAGGTCCACAGATACGCAGTATTTT. This chain uses TRBV7-2 with TRBJ2-3, with unresolved D. The CDR3 contains 15 residues. Germline-derived CDR1 and CDR2 are SGHTA and FQGNSA. V shed 5 bases and J shed 2 bases, with 14 bases lying between them. Together with reference TRBV7-2 and TRBJ2-3, the CDR3 gives the full variable domain: GAGVSQSPSNKVTEKGKDVELRCDPISGHTALYWYRQSLGQGLEFLIYFQGNSAPDKSGLPSDRFSAERTGGSVSTLTIQRTQQEDSAVYLCASSPLVRSTDTQYFGPGTRLTVL.

The chain carries TRBV10-1 and TRBJ1-1, with no clear D. The CDR3 loop spans 11 amino acids. Germline V gene lookup returns CDR1 WNHNN and CDR2 SYGVQD (reference sequence). V lost 6 bases to trimming and J lost 5 bases, with 7 bases between them. The CDR3 DNA is TGCGCCAGCAGCCGGGGAACTGAAGCTTTCTTT. Its protein is CASSRGTEAFF.

This chain's CDR3 is CASSPRLGGEKLFF. The CDR3 DNA reads TGTGCCAGCAGCCCTCGACTCGGCGGTGAAAAACTGTTTTTT. V and J are TRBV11-2 and TRBJ1-4, with D hard to call. Germline assignment: CDR1 SGHAT and CDR2 FQNNGV. V lost 5 bases, J lost 7 bases, and 14 bases lay in between. The CDR3 loop spans 14 amino acids.

CDR3 protein: CASSYSAGNYGYTF. The DNA for the CDR3 is TGTGCCAGCAGTTACTCGGCAGGGAACTATGGCTACACCTTC. The chain recombines TRBV6-5 with TRBJ1-2; D possibly corresponds to TRBD1 (5 bases). Looked up from germline, CDR1 is MNHEY and CDR2 is SVGAGI. The CDR3 is 14 amino acids. The V end lost 0 bases, the J end lost 2 bases, and 7 bases lay between the germline ends.

Written as DNA, the CDR3 is TGTGCCAGCAGTCCCCCGAGGATCTCCGATGACAATGAGCAGTTCTTC. The encoded protein is CASSPPRISDDNEQFF. The rearrangement uses TRBV6-6 and TRBJ2-1; D not resolved. CDR3 length: 16 residues. Germline assignment: CDR1 MNHNY and CDR2 SVGAGI (reference sequence). The V gene lost 5 bases and the J gene lost 5 bases, with 19 bases spanning the gap.

This clone has only one observation. The genes are TRBV27 and TRBJ2-5; 8 bases map to TRBD1. The CDR3 totals 17 residues. Germline CDR1 MNHEY, CDR2 SMNVEV (reference sequence). V shed 4 bases, J shed 3 bases, and the junction held 13 bases outside the gene matches. CDR3: CASSSPLRGRLEETQYF. CDR3 in DNA: TGTGCCAGCAGTTCCCCCCTCAGGGGGCGCCTGGAAGAGACCCAGTACTTC.

The chain combines TRBV6-1 with TRBJ1-5; 8 nucleotides agree with TRBD1. Trimming cost V 6 bases and J 0 bases; bases outside gene matches: 4. The CDR3 length is 15 residues. Germline CDR1 is MNHNS and CDR2 is SASEGT. CDR3 sequence (DNA): TGTGCCAGCAGGGACAGGGCTTATAGCAATCAGCCCCAGCATTTT. Protein product: CASRDRAYSNQPQHF.

The chain employs TRBV4-3 and TRBJ2-1, with D maybe TRBD2 (7 bases). Per germline, CDR1 LGHNA and CDR2 YSLEER. The V and J ends lost 5 bases and 9 bases respectively, with 14 bases between them. This CDR3 comprises 13 residues. CDR3 protein: CASSREGQGEQFF. CDR3 in DNA: TGCGCCAGCAGCAGGGAGGGACAAGGTGAGCAGTTCTTC.

The gene calls are TRBV28 and TRBJ1-2, with unresolved D. Deletions cut 6 bases from V and 5 bases from J, with 4 bases between. The CDR3 contains 10 residues. Germline values: CDR1 MDHEN, CDR2 SYDVKM. CDR3 DNA: TGTGCCAGCAGACAGTATGGCTACACCTTC. It translates to CASRQYGYTF.

The CDR3 nucleotides read TGTGCCAGCAGCGACCCGCGGGATACGCAGTATTTT. As protein: CASSDPRDTQYF. This chain links TRBV9 with TRBJ2-3; D is ambiguous. This CDR3 spans 12 amino acids. The V end lost 3 bases, the J end lost 6 bases, and 8 bases lay between the germline ends. The germline gives CDR1 SGDLS, CDR2 YYNGEE.

The chain is built from TRBV6-5 and TRBJ1-2; D call uncertain. V was pared by 5 bases and J by 3 bases, with 10 bases between. The CDR3 length is 13 residues. CDR1 MNHEY and CDR2 SVGAGI come from the germline V gene. This chain's CDR3 is CASSRESYYGYTF. CDR3 sequence (DNA): TGTGCCAGCAGTCGGGAGAGTTACTATGGCTACACCTTC.

The chain has TRBV7-2 and TRBJ1-2; D is perhaps TRBD1 (5 bases). The CDR3 has 15 amino acids. CDR1 and CDR2 (germline): SGHTA, FQGNSA. The V end was cut by 7 bases, the J end by 3 bases, with 18 bases between. CDR3 in DNA: TGTGCCAGCACGCGCCGGGCGGGGGATTACTATGGCTACACCTTC. This sequence encodes CASTRRAGDYYGYTF.

This clone has just one count. This sequence joins TRBV9 and TRBJ2-4; TRBD1 agrees at 8 bases. Germline V CDR1 and CDR2: SGDLS, YYNGEE. CDR3 length equals 14 residues. Trimming took 3 bases from V and 9 from J; bases not matched to a gene: 8. CDR3 residues: CASSASDRAGIQYF. In DNA form, the CDR3 reads TGTGCCAGCAGCGCCTCGGACAGGGCGGGCATTCAGTACTTC.

This chain uses TRBV19 with TRBJ1-4, with TRBD1 as a possible D gene (6 bases). Germline-derived CDR1 and CDR2 are LNHDA and SQIVND (reference sequence). The V end was cut by 1 base, the J end by 6 bases, with 12 bases between. This CDR3 is built from 15 residues. Here the CDR3 DNA reads TGTGCCAGTAGTATAGTCGGGGGGCTGGATGAAAAACTGTTTTTT. Translation gives CASSIVGGLDEKLFF.

V gene TRBV25-1 combines with J gene TRBJ2-5; D remains unclear. The V end was cut by 4 bases, the J end by 1 base, with 7 bases between. There are 13 residues in the CDR3. Germline V lookup: CDR1 MGHDK, CDR2 SYGVNS. In DNA form, the CDR3 reads TGTGCCAGCAGTGTTAGCTTCCAAGAGACCCAGTACTTC. Amino acid sequence: CASSVSFQETQYF.

V and J are TRBV5-5 and TRBJ2-5; perhaps TRBD1 as D (6 bases). Germline V gene lookup returns CDR1 SGHKS and CDR2 YYEKEE (reference sequence). Between the trimmed V and J ends, which lost 0 bases and 10 bases, there was a span of 13 bases. The CDR3 is made up of 13 amino acids. The CDR3, as DNA: TGTGCCAGCAGCTTGGAGGGGGTAAGAATCCAGTACTTC. Protein sequence: CASSLEGVRIQYF.

This clone was detected only a few times. The V gene is TRBV6-1, the J gene TRBJ2-3, with 12 bases lining up with TRBD2. The CDR3 has 15 residues. Germline V gives CDR1 MNHNS, CDR2 SASEGT. The trim removed 8 bases at V and 3 bases at J, leaving 6 bases unmatched. The CDR3 DNA follows: TGTGCCAGCCACCAGACTAGCGGGGGAACAGATACGCAGTATTTT. Residues: CASHQTSGGTDTQYF.

V is TRBV5-1 and J is TRBJ2-1; possible D gene TRBD1, 6 bases. The V gene lost 2 bases and the J gene lost 6 bases, with 15 bases spanning the gap. CDR3 length: 15 residues. Looked up from germline, CDR1 is SGHRS and CDR2 is YFSETQ. The DNA for the CDR3 is TGCGCCAGCAGCTTAAGGCAGGGGATAGGCAATGAGCAGTTCTTC. Translated, it gives CASSLRQGIGNEQFF.

The chain recombines TRBV7-8 with TRBJ1-3, with 7 bases aligning to TRBD1. Unmatched junction bases numbered 10, after V lost 4 bases and J lost 7 bases. Looked up from germline, CDR1 is SGHVS and CDR2 is FQNEAQ. The CDR3 sequence is 15 residues long. This CDR3 reads CASSSRGTVGNTIYF. The CDR3 region has the DNA TGTGCCAGCAGCTCACGAGGGACAGTAGGGAACACCATATATTTT.

V usage is TRBV7-2 and J usage is TRBJ2-3, with 7 bases aligning to TRBD1. Germline V gene lookup returns CDR1 SGHTA and CDR2 FQGNSA. The CDR3 consists of 13 residues. Trimming removed 5 bases from V and 5 bases from J; junction bases left unmatched: 4. The CDR3: CASSDRAVDTQYF. The CDR3 DNA is TGTGCCAGCAGCGACAGGGCGGTAGATACGCAGTATTTT.

J is TRBJ1-2 and V is TRBV28; 11 bases map to TRBD1. V shed 5 bases and J 6 bases; nucleotides not matched to a gene: 14. CDR1 and CDR2 from the germline V gene are MDHEN and SYDVKM. The CDR3 totals 17 residues. The CDR3 DNA sequence: TGTGCCAGCAGTCCTTACTGGACAGGGGGCCGGTCGGATGGCTACACCTTC. It codes for CASSPYWTGGRSDGYTF.

The chain is built from TRBV25-1 and TRBJ1-5; D possibly corresponds to TRBD1 (6 bases). This CDR3 has 13 residues. V gave up 6 bases and J gave up 7 bases, with 13 bases separating them. Germline V CDR1 and CDR2: MGHDK, SYGVNS. The CDR3 DNA sequence: TGTGCCAGCAGCCCTACAGGGAAGCAGCCCCAGCATTTT. It encodes CASSPTGKQPQHF.

The chain combines TRBV6-5 with TRBJ2-2; TRBD1 might be the D (5 bases). The CDR3 sequence is 15 residues long. Germline V lookup: CDR1 MNHEY, CDR2 SVGAGI. Trimming shortened V by 7 bases and J by 4 bases, and 16 bases separated the two germline ends. The DNA of the CDR3 is TGTGCCAGCACCCTGACAGAGTCGGGCACCGGGGAGCTGTTTTTT. As protein: CASTLTESGTGELFF.